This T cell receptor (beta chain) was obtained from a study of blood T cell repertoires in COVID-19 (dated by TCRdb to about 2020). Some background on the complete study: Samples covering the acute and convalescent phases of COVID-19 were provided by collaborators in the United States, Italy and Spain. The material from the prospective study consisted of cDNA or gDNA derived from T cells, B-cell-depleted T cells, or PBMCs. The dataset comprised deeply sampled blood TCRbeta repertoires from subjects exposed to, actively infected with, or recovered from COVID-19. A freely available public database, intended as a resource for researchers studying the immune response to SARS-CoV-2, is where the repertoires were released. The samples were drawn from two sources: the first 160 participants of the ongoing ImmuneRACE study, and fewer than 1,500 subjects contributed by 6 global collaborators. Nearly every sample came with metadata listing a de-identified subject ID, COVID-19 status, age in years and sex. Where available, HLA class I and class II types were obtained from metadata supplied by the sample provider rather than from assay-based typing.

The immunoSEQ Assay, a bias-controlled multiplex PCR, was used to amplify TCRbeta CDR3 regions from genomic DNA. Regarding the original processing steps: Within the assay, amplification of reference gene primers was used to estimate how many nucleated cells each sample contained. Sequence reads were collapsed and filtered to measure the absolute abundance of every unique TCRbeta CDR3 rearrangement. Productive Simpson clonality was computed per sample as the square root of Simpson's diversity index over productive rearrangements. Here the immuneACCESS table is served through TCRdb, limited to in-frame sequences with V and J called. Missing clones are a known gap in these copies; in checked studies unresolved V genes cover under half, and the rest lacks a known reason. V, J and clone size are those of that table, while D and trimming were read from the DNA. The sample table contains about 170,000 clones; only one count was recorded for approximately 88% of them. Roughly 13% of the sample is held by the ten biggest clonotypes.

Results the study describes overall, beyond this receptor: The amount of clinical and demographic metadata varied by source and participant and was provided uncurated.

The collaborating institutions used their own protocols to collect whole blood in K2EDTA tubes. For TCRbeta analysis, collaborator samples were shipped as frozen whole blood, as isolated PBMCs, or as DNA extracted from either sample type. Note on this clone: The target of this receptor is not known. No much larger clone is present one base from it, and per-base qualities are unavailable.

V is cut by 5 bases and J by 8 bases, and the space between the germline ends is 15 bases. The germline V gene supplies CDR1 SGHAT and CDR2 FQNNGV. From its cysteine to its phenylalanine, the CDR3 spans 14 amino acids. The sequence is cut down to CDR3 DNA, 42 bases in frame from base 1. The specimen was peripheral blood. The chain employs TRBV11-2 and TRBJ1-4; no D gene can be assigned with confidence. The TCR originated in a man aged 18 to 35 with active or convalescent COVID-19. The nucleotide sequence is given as TGTGCCAGCAGCCCAACCCGGCCGGAGGAAAAACTGTTTTTT. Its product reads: CASSPTRPEEKLFF.